This paragraph covers one T cell receptor (beta chain) sequence. The repertoire was sequenced with immunoSEQ multiplex PCR; TCRdb's copy has only in-frame clones and lacks some. The sample lists some 41,000 clones; roughly 91% were seen once. The data were taken from a study of PD-L1 blockade in urothelial cancer. The germline V gene encodes CDR1 MDHEN and CDR2 SYDVKM. This CDR3 is 18 amino acids long. V was shortened by 2 bases and J by 0 bases, with 17 bases between the two germline ends. This sequence joins TRBV28 and TRBJ1-5; TRBD1 is a possible D gene (5 bases). The sequence came from a woman aged 60-70 years with urothelial cancer. Source: PBMCs, taken around atezolizumab (anti-PD-L1) treatment. CDR3 coding DNA: TGTGCCAGCAGTTTAGGCGACAGTAGAATTCATAGCAATCAGCCCCAGCATTTT. Translation gives CASSLGDSRIHSNQPQHF.